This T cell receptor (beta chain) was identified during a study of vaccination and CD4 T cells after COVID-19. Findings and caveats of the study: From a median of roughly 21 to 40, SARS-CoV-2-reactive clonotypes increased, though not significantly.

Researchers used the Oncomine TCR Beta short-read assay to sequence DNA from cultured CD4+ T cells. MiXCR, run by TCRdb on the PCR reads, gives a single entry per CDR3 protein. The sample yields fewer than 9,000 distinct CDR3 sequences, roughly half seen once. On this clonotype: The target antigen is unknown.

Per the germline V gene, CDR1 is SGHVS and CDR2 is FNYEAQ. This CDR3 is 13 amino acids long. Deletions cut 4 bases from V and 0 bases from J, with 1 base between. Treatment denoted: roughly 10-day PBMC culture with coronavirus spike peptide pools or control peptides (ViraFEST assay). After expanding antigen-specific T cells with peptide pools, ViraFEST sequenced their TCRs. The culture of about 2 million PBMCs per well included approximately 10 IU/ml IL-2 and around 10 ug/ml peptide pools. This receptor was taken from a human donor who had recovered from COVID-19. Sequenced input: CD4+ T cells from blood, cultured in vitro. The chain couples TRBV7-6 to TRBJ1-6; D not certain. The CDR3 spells CASSYSYNSPLHF. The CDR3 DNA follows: TGTGCCAGCAGCTACTCCTATAATTCACCCCTCCACTTT. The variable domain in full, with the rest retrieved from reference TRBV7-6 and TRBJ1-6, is GAGVSQSPRYKVTKRGQDVALRCDPISGHVSLYWYRQALGQGPEFLTYFNYEAQQDKSGLPNDRFSAERPEGSISTLTIQRTEQRDSAMYRCASSYSYNSPLHFGNGTRLTVT.